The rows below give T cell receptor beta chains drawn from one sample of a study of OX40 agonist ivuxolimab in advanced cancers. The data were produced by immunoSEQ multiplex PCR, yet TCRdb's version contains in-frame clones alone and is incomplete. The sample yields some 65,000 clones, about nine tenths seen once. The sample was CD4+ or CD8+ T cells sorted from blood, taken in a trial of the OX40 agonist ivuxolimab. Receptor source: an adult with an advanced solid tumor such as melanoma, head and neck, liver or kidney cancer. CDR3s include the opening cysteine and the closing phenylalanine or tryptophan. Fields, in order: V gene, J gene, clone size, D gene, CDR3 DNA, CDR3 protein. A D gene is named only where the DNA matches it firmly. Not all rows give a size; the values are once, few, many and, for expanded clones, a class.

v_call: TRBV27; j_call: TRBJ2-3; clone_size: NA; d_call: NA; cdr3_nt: TGTGCCAGCAGTTTGTCCCTAGGGGCAGATACGCAGTATTTT; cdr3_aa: CASSLSLGADTQYF
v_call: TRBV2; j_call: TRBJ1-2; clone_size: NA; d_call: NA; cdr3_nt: TGTGCCAGCAGTGTACAACAGGCAACTGGCTACACCTTC; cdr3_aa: CASSVQQATGYTF
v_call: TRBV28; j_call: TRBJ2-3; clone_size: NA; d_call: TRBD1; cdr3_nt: TGTGCCAGCAGCTACGGACAGGGACTAGATACGCAGTATTTT; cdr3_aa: CASSYGQGLDTQYF
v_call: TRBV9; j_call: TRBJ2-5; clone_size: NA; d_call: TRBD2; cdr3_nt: TGTGCCAGCAGCGCTAGCGGGGGGGGTGAGACCCAGTACTTC; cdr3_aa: CASSASGGGETQYF
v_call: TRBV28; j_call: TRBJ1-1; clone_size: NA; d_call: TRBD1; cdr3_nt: TGTGCCAGCAGTTTAGGGGACAGCCTTGGGGCTTTCTTT; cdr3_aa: CASSLGDSLGAFF
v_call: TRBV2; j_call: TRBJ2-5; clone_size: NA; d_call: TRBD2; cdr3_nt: TGTGCCAGCAGTGATAGACTAGCGTGGGAGACCCAGTACTTC; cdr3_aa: CASSDRLAWETQYF
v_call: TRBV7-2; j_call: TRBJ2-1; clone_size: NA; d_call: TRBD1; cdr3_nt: TGTGCCATCCGGCCCCAGGGGGCGGATAATGAGCAGTTCTTC; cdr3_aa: CAIRPQGADNEQFF
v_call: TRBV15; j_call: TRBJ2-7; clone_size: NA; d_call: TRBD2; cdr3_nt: TGTGCCACCAGCAGAGGGGGGACGGGGGGCTACGAGCAGTACTTC; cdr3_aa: CATSRGGTGGYEQYF
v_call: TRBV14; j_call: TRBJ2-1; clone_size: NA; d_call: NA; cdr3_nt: TGTGCCAGCAGCCCCCCAGTTGGGGGCTCCTACAATGAGCAGTTCTTC; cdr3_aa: CASSPPVGGSYNEQFF
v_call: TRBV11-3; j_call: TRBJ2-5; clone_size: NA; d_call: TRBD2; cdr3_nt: TGTGCCAGCAGCTTACTAGCGGGGGAGACCCAGTACTTC; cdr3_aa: CASSLLAGETQYF
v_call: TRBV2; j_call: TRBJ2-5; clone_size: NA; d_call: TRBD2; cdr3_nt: TGTGCCAGCAGTCTTGATCGTCGCCTAGCGGGGGGTCTAGAAGAGACCCAGTACTTC; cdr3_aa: CASSLDRRLAGGLEETQYF
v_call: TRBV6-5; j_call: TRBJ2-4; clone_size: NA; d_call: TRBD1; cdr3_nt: TGTGCCAGTTCCGGACAGGGCTTAGCCAAAAACATTCAGTACTTC; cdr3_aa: CASSGQGLAKNIQYF
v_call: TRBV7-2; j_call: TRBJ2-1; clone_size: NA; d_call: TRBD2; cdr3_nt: TGTGCCAGCAGCCTGGGACTACCCGGGGTCGATGAGCAGTTCTTC; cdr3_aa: CASSLGLPGVDEQFF
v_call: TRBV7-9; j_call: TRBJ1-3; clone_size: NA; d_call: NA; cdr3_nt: TGTGCCAGCAGCTTACTAACGGGTGCCGGAAACACCATATATTTT; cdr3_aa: CASSLLTGAGNTIYF
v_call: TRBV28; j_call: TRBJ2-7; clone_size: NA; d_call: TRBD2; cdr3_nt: TGTGCCAGCAGCCCCGGGACTAGTTTATACGAGCAGTACTTC; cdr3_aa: CASSPGTSLYEQYF
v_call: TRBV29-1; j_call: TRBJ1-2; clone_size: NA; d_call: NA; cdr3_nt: TGCAGCGTTGGAGGGGCCAACTATGGCTACACCTTC; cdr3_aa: CSVGGANYGYTF
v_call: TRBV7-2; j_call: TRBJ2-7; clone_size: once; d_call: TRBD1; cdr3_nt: TGTGCCAGCAGCAAGGGACAGGGTCACTACGAGCAGTACTTC; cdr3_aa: CASSKGQGHYEQYF
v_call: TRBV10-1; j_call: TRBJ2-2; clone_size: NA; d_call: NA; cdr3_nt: TGCGCCAGCAGTGATAACGTTGGGGGCGGCCTCTCCGGGGAGCTGTTTTTT; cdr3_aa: CASSDNVGGGLSGELFF
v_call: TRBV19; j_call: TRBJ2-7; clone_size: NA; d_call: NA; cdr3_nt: TGTGCCAGTAGTATGTCGTCGCTAGGAAGATACGAGCAGTACTTC; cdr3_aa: CASSMSSLGRYEQYF
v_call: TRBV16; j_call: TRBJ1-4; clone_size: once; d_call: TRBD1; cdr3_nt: TGTGCCAGCAGTCATTTCCAAGGGGGCATAGAAAAACTGTTTTTT; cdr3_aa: CASSHFQGGIEKLFF
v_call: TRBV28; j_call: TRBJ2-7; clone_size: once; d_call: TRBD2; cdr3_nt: TGTGCCAGCAGTTTATTAGGCGGGAGTGACGAGCAGTACTTC; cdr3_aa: CASSLLGGSDEQYF
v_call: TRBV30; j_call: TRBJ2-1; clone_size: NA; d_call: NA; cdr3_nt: TGTGCCTGGAGTGTCGTGGGCCATGAGCAGTTCTTC; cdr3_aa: CAWSVVGHEQFF
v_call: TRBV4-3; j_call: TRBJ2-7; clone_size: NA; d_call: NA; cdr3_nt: TGCGCCAGCAGCCTAGCGACCGGATTCGGAAACGGATACGAGCAGTACTTC; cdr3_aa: CASSLATGFGNGYEQYF
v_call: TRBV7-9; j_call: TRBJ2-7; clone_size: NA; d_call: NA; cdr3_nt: TGTGCCAGCAGCCGCCTACAGAGTCGAGCCTACGAGCAGTACTTC; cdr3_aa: CASSRLQSRAYEQYF
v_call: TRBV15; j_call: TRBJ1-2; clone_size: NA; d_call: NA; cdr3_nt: TGTGCCACCAGCGGGGTGGGACATCCCAATTATGGCTACACCTTC; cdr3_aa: CATSGVGHPNYGYTF
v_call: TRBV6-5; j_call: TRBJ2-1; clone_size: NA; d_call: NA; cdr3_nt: TGTGCCAGCAGTTACGGAACCGACAATGAGCAGTTCTTC; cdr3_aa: CASSYGTDNEQFF
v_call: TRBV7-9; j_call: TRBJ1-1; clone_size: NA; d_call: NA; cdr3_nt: TGTGCCAGCAGACTCGAGGGTACGGGCACTGAAGCTTTCTTT; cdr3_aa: CASRLEGTGTEAFF
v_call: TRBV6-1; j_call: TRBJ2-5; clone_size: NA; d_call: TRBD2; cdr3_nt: TGTGCCAGCTCGGGACGGGGGACTATCCAAGAGACCCAGTACTTC; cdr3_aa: CASSGRGTIQETQYF
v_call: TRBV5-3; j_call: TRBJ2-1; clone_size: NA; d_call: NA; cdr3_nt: TGTGCCAGAAGCTTGTCGGAACAATACAATGAGCAGTTCTTC; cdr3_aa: CARSLSEQYNEQFF
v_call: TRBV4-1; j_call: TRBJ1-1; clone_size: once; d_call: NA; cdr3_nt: TGCGCCAGCAGCCAAGCAGGGGCTGGTTGGAACACTGAAGCTTTCTTT; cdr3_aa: CASSQAGAGWNTEAFF
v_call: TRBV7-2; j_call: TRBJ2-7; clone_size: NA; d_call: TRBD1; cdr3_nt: TGTGCCAGCAGCTTAGCCGGACAGGGAGCCTACGAGCAGTACTTC; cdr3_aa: CASSLAGQGAYEQYF
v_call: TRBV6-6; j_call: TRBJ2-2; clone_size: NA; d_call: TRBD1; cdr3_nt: TGTGCCAGCAGTTCCCTCAAAAGGGGGCTCGGGGAGCTGTTTTTT; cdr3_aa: CASSSLKRGLGELFF
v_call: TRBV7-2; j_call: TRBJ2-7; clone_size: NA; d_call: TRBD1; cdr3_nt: TGTGCCAGCAGCTGGTTGACAGGGAAGAACTACGAGCAGTACTTC; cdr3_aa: CASSWLTGKNYEQYF
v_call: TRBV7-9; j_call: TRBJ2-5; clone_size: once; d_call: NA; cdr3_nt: TGTGCCAGCAGCTTAAACTCGGGCCAAGAGACCCAGTACTTC; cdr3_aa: CASSLNSGQETQYF
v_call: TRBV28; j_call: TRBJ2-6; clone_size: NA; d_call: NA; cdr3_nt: TGTGCCAGCAGTTTTCGGGGGAGCGCTGGGGCCAACGTCCTGACTTTC; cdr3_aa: CASSFRGSAGANVLTF
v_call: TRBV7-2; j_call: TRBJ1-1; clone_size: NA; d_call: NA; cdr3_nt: TGTGCCAGCAGCTCAAACAGGGCCCTGAACACTGAAGCTTTCTTT; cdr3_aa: CASSSNRALNTEAFF